The source of this T cell receptor (beta chain) is a study of CD8+CD57+ T cells in acquired aplastic anemia. With respect to this clonotype: Antigen: not known.

General observations from the study: Overlap between patients and controls comprised just under 30 CD8+ CDR3 sequences. The CD8+ Simpson's diversity of patients and controls was not significantly different.

For sequencing, patients were chosen who had shown expansion of CD8+CD57+ cells by flow cytometry. Therapy had not been given to patients before blood sampling. Germline-derived CDR1 and CDR2 are DFQATT and SNEGSKA (reference sequence). CDR3 length: 13 amino acids. V was pared by 2 bases and J by 0 bases, with 8 bases between. Genomic DNA, the template, was used for profiling of the TCR beta VDJ and CDR3. MiXCR, run by TCRdb on the reads, gives a single entry per CDR3 protein. The table shows some 180,000 distinct CDR3 sequences, with less than 50% occurring only once. The V gene is TRBV20-1, the J gene TRBJ2-7; TRBD1 might be the D (5 bases). The material sequenced was sorted CD4+, CD8+, or CD8+CD57+ T cells (not recorded which) from PBMCs. The origin of this receptor is a human donor with aplastic anemia. In DNA form, the CDR3 reads TGCAGTGCTAGACACAGGAGCTCCTACGAGCAGTACTTC. Amino acid sequence: CSARHRSSYEQYF.